The 20 T cell receptor beta chains given below trace back to one sample, sequenced in a study of response to subunit inactivated influenza vaccine. Each CDR3 protein is one row after TCRdb ran MiXCR on the RT-PCR reads. This sample has about 540,000 distinct CDR3 sequences, with approximately 24% found just once. The same data also contributed to another study, on T cells expressing NK-cell markers. That work states: TCR beta cDNA was made by 5'RACE template switching with UMIs.

Sequencing used CD4+ T cells sorted from PBMCs, obtained 11 to 12 days after vaccination. These receptors originate from a man aged 50-60 years who received an inactivated influenza vaccine.

This clonotype has a handful of counts. The rearrangement uses TRBV4-3 and TRBJ1-4; possibly TRBD1 for D (5 bases). Deletions cut 3 bases from V and 8 bases from J, with 16 bases between. This CDR3 is built from 15 residues. Germline V gives CDR1 LGHNA, CDR2 YSLEER. Written as DNA, the CDR3 is TGCGCCAGCAGCCACAGACACGACCGGGGGGAAAAACTGTTTTTT. Its translation: CASSHRHDRGEKLFF.

The chain combines TRBV20-1 with TRBJ2-5; 8 bases match TRBD2. With V trimmed by 5 bases and J by 4 bases, 6 bases remained unmatched. The germline V gene has CDR1 DFQATT and CDR2 SNEGSKA (reference sequence). The CDR3 runs 13 residues. The DNA of the CDR3 is TGCAGTGCTCCCTCCAGCGGGGGAGAGACCCAGTACTTC. Translation: CSAPSSGGETQYF.

This CDR3 is CASSPMEGGIGEQYF. The CDR3 nucleotides read TGCGCCAGCAGCCCTATGGAGGGGGGTATAGGCGAGCAGTACTTC. This rearrangement joins TRBV5-1 to TRBJ2-7; the D gene could be TRBD1 or TRBD2 (6 bases each). This CDR3 comprises 15 residues. Trimming took off 4 bases at V and 6 bases at J, with 20 bases between the two ends. CDR1 SGHRS and CDR2 YFSETQ come from the germline V gene. The complete variable domain, with remaining parts taken from reference TRBV5-1 and TRBJ2-7, reads KAGVTQTPRYLIKTRGQQVTLSCSPISGHRSVSWYQQTPGQGLQFLFEYFSETQRNKGNFPGRFSGRQFSNSRSEMNVSTLELGDSALYLCASSPMEGGIGEQYFGPGTRLTVT.

V usage is TRBV2 and J usage is TRBJ2-1, with 12 bases identical to TRBD2. The germline V gene encodes CDR1 SNHLY and CDR2 FYNNEI. The CDR3 sequence is 16 residues long. V shed 6 bases and J 0 bases; nucleotides not matched to a gene: 3. The CDR3 bases are TGTGCCAGCAGCGGGACTAGCGGGTACTCCTACAATGAGCAGTTCTTC. Amino acid sequence: CASSGTSGYSYNEQFF.

This CDR3 reads CASSYSSRGTHGEQYF. CDR3 coding DNA: TGTGCCAGCAGTTACTCATCCCGGGGCACCCACGGTGAGCAGTACTTC. The chain combines TRBV6-2 or TRBV6-3 with TRBJ2-7; the D gene could be TRBD1 or TRBD2 (5 bases each). This CDR3 is 16 amino acids long. CDR1 MNHEY and CDR2 SVGEGT come from the germline V gene. V was trimmed by 0 bases and J by 7 bases, leaving 19 bases between them.

With respect to this clonotype: Germline is not matched at one junction end, which may reflect a read error. The V and J genes are TRBV14 and TRBJ1-2, with D possibly being TRBD1 (6 bases). The CDR3 is 15 residues long. Germline CDR1 and CDR2: SGHDN and FVKESK. CDR3 in amino acids: CASSLNAGAYYGCTF. In DNA, the CDR3 is TGTGCCAGCAGCCTCAACGCGGGGGCCTACTATGGCTGCACCTTC.

At least ten counts were recorded for this clonotype. This rearrangement joins TRBV7-9 to TRBJ2-1; D remains unclear. This CDR3 is 16 amino acids long. Deletions cut 3 bases from V and 0 bases from J, with 12 bases between. CDR1 and CDR2 from the germline V gene are SEHNR and FQNEAQ (reference sequence). CDR3 protein: CASSLPTLSSYNEQFF. DNA for the CDR3: TGTGCCAGCAGCTTGCCCACGCTGAGCTCCTACAATGAGCAGTTCTTC.

Many counts were recorded for this clonotype. The rearrangement joins TRBV12-3 or TRBV12-4 to TRBJ1-2, with a possible D match to TRBD1 (5 bases). V was pared by 5 bases and J by 4 bases, with 8 bases between. CDR3 size: 12 residues. Written as DNA, the CDR3 is TGTGCCAGCAGTCGGGACGGCTATGGCTACACCTTC. It specifies CASSRDGYGYTF.

This clonotype was observed a few times. The rearrangement joins TRBV18 to TRBJ2-2; D is unresolved. Germline V gene data show CDR1 as KGHSH and CDR2 as LQKENI. The CDR3 length is 14 residues. V shed 2 bases and J shed 7 bases, with 11 bases lying between them. CDR3 amino acids: CASSPDGLVGELFF. The CDR3 region has the DNA TGTGCCAGCTCACCAGATGGTCTGGTCGGGGAGCTGTTTTTT.

V is TRBV11-2 and J is TRBJ1-2, with D possibly matching TRBD1 (5 bases). Trimming pared 1 base from V and 4 bases from J, leaving 7 bases between. This CDR3 is built from 13 residues. Germline V gene sequence: CDR1 SGHAT, CDR2 FQNNGV. CDR3 nucleotide sequence: TGTGCCAGCAGCTTAGCTACAGGCTATGGCTACACCTTC. It yields the protein CASSLATGYGYTF.

The rearrangement joins TRBV28 to TRBJ2-2; unclear D gene. Germline lookup yields CDR1 MDHEN and CDR2 SYDVKM. The CDR3 length is 13 residues. Trimming cost V 3 bases and J 4 bases, with 6 bases left between them. CDR3: CASSLPVTGELFF. The CDR3 DNA follows: TGTGCCAGCAGTTTGCCAGTCACCGGGGAGCTGTTTTTT.

The chain has TRBV7-2 and TRBJ1-2; no definite D call. CDR1 SGHTA and CDR2 FQGNSA come from the germline V gene. There are 15 residues in the CDR3. V was cut by 2 bases and J by 3 bases, with 13 bases left in between. The CDR3, as DNA: TGTGCCAGCAGCTTAACCCCTACTTTAGACTATGGCTACACCTTC. Translated, it gives CASSLTPTLDYGYTF.

This clonotype was detected a few times. This chain connects TRBV30 to TRBJ1-4, with TRBD1 identical over 9 bases. Trimming at V came to 2 bases and at J to 8 bases, leaving 6 bases not matched to a gene. The CDR3 extends over 14 amino acids. Germline V gene lookup returns CDR1 GTSNPN and CDR2 SVGIG (reference sequence). The CDR3 is CAWSRTGEWEKLFF. The DNA of the CDR3 is TGTGCCTGGAGTCGGACAGGGGAGTGGGAAAAACTGTTTTTT.

V is TRBV7-6 and J is TRBJ2-5, with a possible D match to TRBD2 (6 bases). The CDR3 runs to 15 residues. The germline V gene has CDR1 SGHVS and CDR2 FNYEAQ. V was cut by 1 base and J by 5 bases, with 14 bases left in between. For the CDR3, the DNA is TGTGCCAGCAGCTTAGACTCGGGAGTCGGGGAGACCCAGTACTTC. Residues: CASSLDSGVGETQYF. Full variable domain (missing parts from reference TRBV7-6 and TRBJ2-5): GAGVSQSPRYKVTKRGQDVALRCDPISGHVSLYWYRQALGQGPEFLTYFNYEAQQDKSGLPNDRFSAERPEGSISTLTIQRTEQRDSAMYRCASSLDSGVGETQYFGPGTRLLVL.

The table lists this clonotype with a few counts. The chain has TRBV10-2 and TRBJ2-2; 10 nucleotides line up with TRBD2. J gave up 4 bases and V 5 bases, and 7 bases lay outside the gene matches. The CDR3 runs 16 residues. The V gene's germline CDR1 is WSHSY and CDR2 SAAADI. The CDR3 protein is CASSKRGGVSTGELFF. DNA of the CDR3: TGCGCCAGCAGTAAGCGGGGGGGCGTTAGCACCGGGGAGCTGTTTTTT.

This clonotype showed up many times. The V and J genes are TRBV18 and TRBJ1-5; 8 bases fit TRBD1. The germline gives CDR1 KGHSH, CDR2 LQKENI. Unmatched junction bases numbered 10, after V lost 6 bases and J lost 6 bases. There are 15 residues in the CDR3. CDR3 amino acids: CASSPNQGAGQPQHF. DNA of the CDR3: TGTGCCAGCTCTCCTAATCAGGGGGCTGGTCAGCCCCAGCATTTT.

The rearrangement links TRBV11-2 to TRBJ2-5; no definite D call. V shed 4 bases and J shed 4 bases, with 19 bases lying between them. The CDR3 has 16 residues. Germline CDR1 is SGHAT and CDR2 is FQNNGV. CDR3 sequence reads: CASSSFTGFLGETQYF. CDR3 DNA sequence: TGTGCCAGCAGCTCCTTTACGGGCTTTTTGGGAGAGACCCAGTACTTC.

The V gene is TRBV15, the J gene TRBJ2-5; 7 bases match TRBD1. CDR1 and CDR2 from the germline V gene are LNHNV and YYDKDF (reference sequence). The junction had 0 bases not matched to a gene; V was cut back by 3 bases and J by 2 bases. The CDR3 extends over 13 amino acids. The CDR3 DNA is TGTGCCACCAGCAGGGGACAGCAAGAGACCCAGTACTTC. The encoded protein is CATSRGQQETQYF.

This chain connects TRBV18 to TRBJ2-7, with 9 bases fitting TRBD2. This CDR3 region has 16 residues. The J segment lost 3 bases and the V segment lost 0 bases, leaving 6 bases of the junction unmatched. Germline V CDR1 and CDR2: KGHSH, LQKENI. The CDR3 nucleotides are TGTGCCAGCTCACCACCCACGGGACTAGCTTTCTACGAGCAGTACTTC. This translates into CASSPPTGLAFYEQYF.

This chain uses TRBV12-3 or TRBV12-4 with TRBJ1-1; D unclear. This CDR3 contains 13 residues. The V end was cut by 5 bases, the J end by 0 bases, with 7 bases between. The CDR3: CASSPDMNTEAFF. CDR3 nucleotides: TGTGCCAGCAGTCCCGACATGAACACTGAAGCTTTCTTT.